This passage covers 25 T cell receptor beta chains from one sample sequenced in a study of T cell responses to AZD1222 COVID-19 vaccine. The assay was immunoSEQ multiplex PCR, and TCRdb's table has in-frame clones only and misses some. Of approximately 100,000 clones listed, 91% were seen once; the top ten hold over 6.5%. This specimen was peripheral blood, taken on day 0 of AZD1222 vaccination. These receptors were obtained from an adult in good health.

This chain links TRBV2 with TRBJ1-1; D gene uncertain. The CDR3 extends over 12 amino acids. V dropped 10 bases and J dropped 4 bases, with 13 bases sitting between them. Germline V gene data show CDR1 as SNHLY and CDR2 as FYNNEI. The CDR3 is CATVGGGTEAFF. As DNA, the CDR3 is TGTGCCACTGTAGGAGGCGGCACTGAAGCTTTCTTT.

The rearrangement uses TRBV10-1 and TRBJ1-1; 8 bases align to TRBD1. J was trimmed by 4 bases and V by 7 bases; bases with no gene match: 5. Germline V gene lookup returns CDR1 WNHNN and CDR2 SYGVQD (reference sequence). The CDR3 consists of 13 residues. CDR3 in amino acids: CASTRTGSTEAFF. Written as DNA, the CDR3 is TGCGCCAGCACCAGGACAGGGAGCACTGAAGCTTTCTTT.

The chain employs TRBV6-2 or TRBV6-3 and TRBJ1-5, with D hard to call. Germline lookup yields CDR1 MNHEY and CDR2 SVGEGT. Trimming cost V 0 bases and J 5 bases, with 8 bases left between them. This CDR3 has 14 amino acids. CDR3: CASSYSGGYQPQHF. In DNA, the CDR3 is TGTGCCAGCAGTTACTCGGGCGGTTATCAGCCCCAGCATTTT.

The chain carries TRBV19 and TRBJ1-6; 8 bases align to TRBD1. V dropped 2 bases and J dropped 8; count of bases not matched to a gene: 5. The germline CDR1 and CDR2 sequences are LNHDA and SQIVND (reference sequence). This CDR3 is built from 15 residues. The CDR3 DNA sequence: TGTGCCAGTAGTATACGGACAGGGTTTTATTCACCCCTCCACTTT. It specifies CASSIRTGFYSPLHF.

The count of this clone is one. The chain is built from TRBV15 and TRBJ1-1; TRBD1 matches 7 bases. The CDR3 consists of 14 residues. Trimming cost V 3 bases and J 2 bases; bases outside gene matches: 3. Germline V lookup: CDR1 LNHNV, CDR2 YYDKDF (reference sequence). CDR3 in amino acids: CATSRGDRNTEAFF. CDR3 sequence (DNA): TGTGCCACCAGCAGGGGGGACAGAAACACTGAAGCTTTCTTT.

The chain is built from TRBV2 and TRBJ1-5, with 7 bases fitting TRBD1. Germline trimming cut 7 bases from V and 3 bases from J; bases unmatched to any gene: 9. The CDR3 has 15 residues. Looked up from germline, CDR1 is SNHLY and CDR2 is FYNNEI. The CDR3 loop is CASKFPGTDNQPQHF. DNA for the CDR3: TGTGCCAGCAAGTTTCCCGGGACAGACAATCAGCCCCAGCATTTT.

The rearrangement uses TRBV3-1 (or the pseudogene TRBV3-2) and TRBJ2-5, with no clear D. Trimming removed 3 bases at V and 0 bases at J, with 11 bases between. Germline assignment: CDR1 LGHDT and CDR2 YNNKEL (reference sequence). CDR3 length: 15 amino acids. The CDR3 coding sequence is TGTGCCAGCAGCCAGCCTCACAGAGACCAAGAGACCCAGTACTTC. The encoded protein is CASSQPHRDQETQYF.

The gene calls are TRBV10-1 and TRBJ2-1; no firm D call. This CDR3 is 13 amino acids long. The V end was cut by 0 bases, the J end by 6 bases, with 6 bases between. In germline, CDR1 is WNHNN, CDR2 SYGVQD (reference sequence). The CDR3 is CASSESLGNEQFF. Written as DNA, the CDR3 is TGCGCCAGCAGTGAGTCGTTGGGCAATGAGCAGTTCTTC.

The chain joins TRBV4-1 to TRBJ2-1; TRBD2 might be the D (5 bases). Between the trimmed V and J ends, which lost 2 bases and 8 bases, there was a span of 19 bases. Germline values: CDR1 MGHRA, CDR2 YSYEKL. The CDR3 is 16 amino acids. This CDR3 reads CASSQRGGGPPYEQFF. CDR3 nucleotides: TGCGCCAGCAGCCAACGTGGAGGAGGCCCCCCGTATGAGCAGTTCTTC.

The chain recombines TRBV6-5 with TRBJ1-1; 8 bases match TRBD1. Germline lookup yields CDR1 MNHEY and CDR2 SVGAGI. V gave up 5 bases and J gave up 4 bases; unmatched junction bases: 9. CDR3 length: 15 residues. CDR3 sequence reads: CASSTGGDPPTEAFF. CDR3 DNA sequence: TGTGCCAGCAGTACAGGGGGGGACCCCCCCACTGAAGCTTTCTTT.

This sequence joins TRBV30 and TRBJ1-6; no firm D call. Deletions cut 2 bases from V and 7 bases from J, with 15 bases between. Germline CDR1 GTSNPN, CDR2 SVGIG (reference sequence). The CDR3 length is 15 residues. CDR3 loop: CAWSLGGGENSPLHF. The CDR3 DNA follows: TGTGCCTGGAGTCTTGGAGGAGGAGAAAATTCACCCCTCCACTTT.

The rearrangement links TRBV2 to TRBJ1-5, with 8 bases that match TRBD1. The junction had 4 bases not matched to a gene; V was cut back by 9 bases and J by 0 bases. The CDR3 is made up of 14 amino acids. CDR1 is SNHLY and CDR2 is FYNNEI in the germline V gene. The CDR3 DNA sequence: TGTGCCAGTGACAGGGGAGGTAGCAATCAGCCCCAGCATTTT. This codes for CASDRGGSNQPQHF.

The rearrangement joins TRBV27 to TRBJ2-7; 8 bases are shared with TRBD2. CDR1 is MNHEY, CDR2 SMNVEV, per germline (reference sequence). This CDR3 contains 14 residues. With 5 bases clipped from V and 6 bases from J, the junction kept 9 bases outside the gene matches. DNA for the CDR3: TGTGCCAGCAGTCCCGGGACTAGATCAGCCGAGCAGTACTTC. This sequence encodes CASSPGTRSAEQYF.

This chain links TRBV10-1 with TRBJ1-5; 11 bases align to TRBD1. V lost 0 bases to trimming and J lost 6 bases; unmatched junction nucleotides: 13. CDR1 and CDR2 from the germline V gene are WNHNN and SYGVQD (reference sequence). The CDR3 runs to 19 residues. In DNA, the CDR3 is TGCGCCAGCAGTGAGTCAGGGGACAGGGGGATATTCAGGCGTCAGCCCCAGCATTTT. Translated: CASSESGDRGIFRRQPQHF.

The rearrangement uses TRBV11-2 and TRBJ1-1; D is unresolved. CDR1 SGHAT and CDR2 FQNNGV come from the germline V gene. CDR3 length equals 14 residues. With 2 bases removed from V and 2 bases from J, the gap between germline ends came to 9 bases. The CDR3 bases are TGTGCCAGCAGCTTACTGGACCGTAACACTGAAGCTTTCTTT. As protein: CASSLLDRNTEAFF.

The chain has TRBV30 and TRBJ1-4, with a possible D match to TRBD1 (6 bases). Germline assignment: CDR1 GTSNPN and CDR2 SVGIG (reference sequence). CDR3 size: 13 residues. V dropped 0 bases and J dropped 4 bases, with 6 bases sitting between them. CDR3: CAWSVQGNEKLFF. The CDR3 region has the DNA TGTGCCTGGAGTGTACAGGGTAATGAAAAACTGTTTTTT.

This rearrangement joins TRBV11-2 to TRBJ2-3, with 9 bases identical to TRBD2. CDR3 length: 17 amino acids. J gave up 1 base and V 1 base, and 6 bases lay outside the gene matches. Germline values: CDR1 SGHAT, CDR2 FQNNGV. The CDR3 is CASSLGPAGGGTDTQYF. The CDR3 bases are TGTGCCAGCAGCTTAGGGCCAGCGGGAGGAGGCACAGATACGCAGTATTTT.

This CDR3 reads CASTHPGGGGQETQYF. DNA of the CDR3: TGTGCCAGCACCCACCCGGGCGGAGGGGGACAAGAGACCCAGTACTTC. The chain joins TRBV11-1 to TRBJ2-5, with D possibly called TRBD1 or TRBD2 (6 bases each). CDR3 length equals 16 residues. Germline V gives CDR1 SGHAT, CDR2 FQDESV (reference sequence). Trimming removed 7 bases from V and 2 bases from J, with 20 bases in between.

The table lists this clone with a count of one. CDR3 nucleotide sequence: TGTGCCAGCAGTGAAAGAATAAATGAGCAGTTCTTC. Translation: CASSERINEQFF. The chain uses TRBV2 and TRBJ2-1, with unresolved D. Trimming shortened V by 2 bases and J by 7 bases, and 6 bases separated the two germline ends. CDR3 length: 12 amino acids. The V gene's germline CDR1 is SNHLY and CDR2 FYNNEI.

The CDR3 DNA sequence: TGCGCCAGCAGCCAAGATCTTCGTCTCATGGTGTATGAGCAGTTCTTC. Translated: CASSQDLRLMVYEQFF. This chain connects TRBV4-1 to TRBJ2-1, with D uncertain. The CDR3 has 16 residues. Trimming took off 0 bases at V and 8 bases at J, with 17 bases between the two ends. Germline CDR1 reads MGHRA; CDR2 reads YSYEKL.

This clone turned up a few times. The chain joins TRBV7-2 to TRBJ2-7; 8 nucleotides agree with TRBD2. Germline trimming cut 5 bases from V and 0 bases from J; bases unmatched to any gene: 9. Germline loops: CDR1 SGHTA, CDR2 FQGNSA. The CDR3 is made up of 16 amino acids. CDR3 region: CASSLASGPSSYEQYF. The CDR3 DNA reads TGTGCCAGCAGCCTGGCTAGCGGGCCGAGCTCCTACGAGCAGTACTTC.

The genes are TRBV10-2 and TRBJ1-5, with D possibly TRBD1 on 5 matching bases. The CDR3 consists of 14 residues. CDR1 is WSHSY, CDR2 SAAADI, per germline. The germline V and J ends were trimmed by 0 bases and 5 bases, with 8 bases remaining between them. The CDR3 sequence is CASSESTGDQPQHF. The CDR3 region has the DNA TGCGCCAGCAGTGAGTCTACGGGGGATCAGCCCCAGCATTTT.

The CDR3 DNA reads TGTGCCACCAGCAGACCGGCGGACGGTACTGAAGCTTTCTTT. Protein sequence: CATSRPADGTEAFF. The genes are TRBV15 and TRBJ1-1, with unresolved D. This CDR3 is 14 amino acids long. V was cut by 2 bases and J by 5 bases, with 12 bases left in between. Germline V gene data show CDR1 as LNHNV and CDR2 as YYDKDF (reference sequence).

The chain employs TRBV7-8 and TRBJ2-7; D might be TRBD1 (6 bases). Germline V gene sequence: CDR1 SGHVS, CDR2 FQNEAQ. This CDR3 is 13 amino acids long. V lost 5 bases and J lost 2, with 10 bases in between. The CDR3, as DNA: TGTGCCAGCAGCCCAGGGGACCCCTACGAGCAGTACTTC. Encoded protein: CASSPGDPYEQYF.

This clone has a single count. The chain is built from TRBV19 and TRBJ1-2; a possible D gene is TRBD1 (5 bases). In germline, CDR1 is LNHDA, CDR2 SQIVND (reference sequence). CDR3 length: 15 residues. The V gene lost 3 bases and the J gene lost 2 bases, with 13 bases spanning the gap. The CDR3 nucleotides read TGTGCCAGTAGTATCGGGGGGGTACCCAACTATGGCTACACCTTC. It codes for CASSIGGVPNYGYTF.